These 14 T cell receptor beta chains came from one sample sequenced in a study of T cells in Graves' hyperthyroidism and ophthalmopathy. Regions amplified from RNA transcripts were the TCR beta CDR3 regions. The study used the HTBI primer set for a first-round RT-PCR of the TCR CDR3. MiXCR, applied by TCRdb to the multiplex PCR reads, yields one record per CDR3 protein. The sample has approximately 530,000 distinct CDR3 sequences; about 20% are singletons. Sequencing was done on a sample of blood. These receptors were obtained from a man aged 35-49 years with Graves' ophthalmopathy.

This clonotype was recorded at least ten times. The chain carries TRBV7-2 and TRBJ2-2; 9 nucleotides line up with TRBD2. The CDR3 contains 17 residues. Trimming took 2 bases from V and 7 from J; bases not matched to a gene: 11. The germline CDR1 and CDR2 sequences are SGHTA and FQGNSA. The CDR3, as DNA: TGTGCCAGCAGCTTACTCGGGCTAGCGGGGAGAGACGGGGAGCTGTTTTTT. Translating it yields CASSLLGLAGRDGELFF.

In this sample, this clonotype turned up many times. The V gene is TRBV2, the J gene TRBJ2-3; 10 nucleotides align to TRBD2. Germline trimming cut 6 bases from V and 1 base from J; bases unmatched to any gene: 1. This CDR3 contains 14 residues. The germline V gene encodes CDR1 SNHLY and CDR2 FYNNEI. CDR3 protein: CASRGTSGTDTQYF. CDR3 sequence (DNA): TGTGCCAGCAGAGGGACTAGCGGCACAGATACGCAGTATTTT.

Of note for this clonotype: Being one base from a much bigger clone, this may be a read error. This rearrangement joins TRBV20-1 to TRBJ2-7; maybe TRBD1 (5 bases). This CDR3 has 12 residues. Germline lookup yields CDR1 DFQATT and CDR2 SNEGSKA (reference sequence). Trimming took off 4 bases at V and 4 bases at J, with 11 bases between the two ends. The CDR3: CSATGSGYEQYF. In DNA, the CDR3 is TGCAGTGCTACAGGGTCTGGATACGAGCAGTACTTC.

The chain carries TRBV6-1 and TRBJ1-6; 8 positions agree with TRBD1. The junction had 7 bases not matched to a gene; V was cut back by 5 bases and J by 7 bases. The CDR3 is 15 residues long. Germline CDR1 and CDR2: MNHNS and SASEGT. CDR3 DNA: TGTGCCAGCAGTTCCCCCGGGACAGGAAATTCACCCCTCCACTTT. Translating gives CASSSPGTGNSPLHF.

The chain has TRBV5-1 and TRBJ1-6, with a tentative D call TRBD1 (5 bases). The CDR3 totals 15 residues. Germline assignment: CDR1 SGHRS and CDR2 YFSETQ. V lost 2 bases to trimming and J lost 5 bases, with 11 bases between them. The CDR3 DNA follows: TGCGCCAGCAGCTTAGGCAGGGCGAATAATTCACCCCTCCACTTT. It encodes CASSLGRANNSPLHF.

J is TRBJ2-3 and V is TRBV6-1; D might be TRBD1 (6 bases). Germline lookup yields CDR1 MNHNS and CDR2 SASEGT. Trimming removed 5 bases at V and 1 base at J, with 16 bases between. The length of the CDR3 is 16 residues. The CDR3 nucleotides read TGTGCCAGCAGTTTGGGACATCTGACTGGCACAGATACGCAGTATTTT. Amino acid sequence: CASSLGHLTGTDTQYF.

This clonotype was detected only a few times. V and J are TRBV12-3 or TRBV12-4 and TRBJ1-5; perhaps TRBD1 as D (6 bases). V was trimmed by 4 bases and J by 0 bases, leaving 13 bases between them. The CDR3 totals 16 residues. The CDR3 region is CASSSRTATSNQPQHF. In nucleotides, the CDR3 is TGTGCCAGCAGTTCCCGGACAGCGACTAGCAATCAGCCCCAGCATTTT.

This clonotype was observed at least ten times. This chain links TRBV7-3 with TRBJ2-2; 11 bases line up with TRBD2. J lost 3 bases, V lost 0 bases, and 6 bases had no gene match. Germline assignment: CDR1 SGHTA and CDR2 FQGTGA. The CDR3 has 18 residues. The CDR3 DNA reads as TGTGCCAGCAGCTTAACTAGCGGGAGGGCCCGCGACACCGGGGAGCTGTTTTTT. The encoded protein is CASSLTSGRARDTGELFF.

This clonotype was counted ten times or more. V usage is TRBV7-3 and J usage is TRBJ2-1; weak D call: TRBD2 (6 bases). There are 16 residues in the CDR3. V lost 5 bases and J lost 4, with 18 bases in between. Germline lookup yields CDR1 SGHTA and CDR2 FQGTGA. The CDR3: CASSQARGGRYNEQFF. Here the CDR3 DNA reads TGTGCCAGCAGCCAGGCACGGGGAGGCCGATACAATGAGCAGTTCTTC.

This clonotype appeared a few times. V gene TRBV12-3 or TRBV12-4 combines with J gene TRBJ2-3, with a weak D call TRBD1 (5 bases). The germline V and J ends were trimmed by 8 bases and 6 bases, with 15 bases remaining between them. This CDR3 is 13 amino acids long. Here the CDR3 reads CASGFRAPDTQYF. CDR3 bases: TGTGCCAGCGGATTCAGGGCTCCGGATACGCAGTATTTT.

This clonotype was detected a few times. The V and J genes are TRBV7-2 and TRBJ2-7, with 11 positions matching TRBD1. Germline V lookup: CDR1 SGHTA, CDR2 FQGNSA. With V trimmed by 6 bases and J by 12 bases, 16 bases remained unmatched. This CDR3 region has 15 residues. The CDR3 DNA follows: TGTGCCAGCAGTTATAGGGGGGACAGGGGGTCTAGCACGTACTTC. Translating it yields CASSYRGDRGSSTYF. Drawing the rest from reference TRBV7-2 and TRBJ2-7, the complete variable domain is GAGVSQSPSNKVTEKGKDVELRCDPISGHTALYWYRQSLGQGLEFLIYFQGNSAPDKSGLPSDRFSAERTGGSVSTLTIQRTQQEDSAVYLCASSYRGDRGSSTYFGPGTRLTVT.

The sample holds a few counts of this clonotype. This chain joins TRBV20-1 and TRBJ2-3; D is unclear. V lost 3 bases, J lost 11 bases, and 9 bases lay in between. Germline CDR1 and CDR2: DFQATT and SNEGSKA (reference sequence). CDR3 length: 10 amino acids. The CDR3 loop reads CSARARVQYF. The CDR3 DNA sequence: TGCAGTGCTAGGGCCAGAGTGCAGTATTTT.

This clonotype was detected a few times. J is TRBJ2-7 and V is TRBV18; 7 nucleotides agree with TRBD1. The trim removed 2 bases at V and 0 bases at J, leaving 10 bases unmatched. The CDR3 is made up of 17 amino acids. Per germline, CDR1 KGHSH and CDR2 LQKENI. CDR3 region: CASSPVPPGQTSYEQYF. CDR3 DNA: TGTGCCAGCTCACCAGTACCCCCGGGACAGACCTCCTACGAGCAGTACTTC. Full variable domain (rest looked up from reference TRBV18 and TRBJ2-7): NAGVMQNPRHLVRRRGQEARLRCSPMKGHSHVYWYRQLPEEGLKFMVYLQKENIIDESGMPKERFSAEFPKEGPSILRIQQVVRGDSAAYFCASSPVPPGQTSYEQYFGPGTRLTVT.

A note on this clonotype: Mismatch with germline at one junction end may stem from a read error. This chain links TRBV18 with TRBJ1-5; no firm D call. The CDR3 sequence is 16 residues long. Germline V gene data show CDR1 as KGHSH and CDR2 as LQKENI. For the CDR3, the DNA is TGTGCCAGCTCCCCCCCTGGAGGCGCCAGCAATCGGCCCCAGCATTTT. The encoded protein is CASSPPGGASNRPQHF. The full variable domain, its missing parts supplied by reference TRBV18 and TRBJ1-5, is NAGVMQNPRHLVRRRGQEARLRCSPMKGHSHVYWYRQLPEEGLKFMVYLQKENIIDESGMPKERFSAEFPKEGPSILRIQQVVRGDSAAYFCASSPPGGASNRPQHFGDGTRLSIL.